The present entry profiles one T cell receptor (beta chain) with its context. Its target is unknown. Healthy bone marrow donors made up the cohort. The record originates from a study of cytomegalovirus exposure and HLA in healthy donors. Across the whole study: There were around 100 million unique TCR beta sequences, drawn from approximately 190 million T cells, in an earlier analysis.

The study ran its PCR with 60 Vbeta and 13 Jbeta primers. TCRdb keeps only in-frame clones here, not all; method: immunoSEQ multiplex PCR. The table lists 150,000 to 200,000 clones, over 75% of them singletons, with about an eighth in the top ten. General study findings and limits: TCR beta V- and J-gene trimming, according to a later analysis, was linked to a missense DCLRE1C variant. Among TCR sequences, most were rare, though some public TCRs appeared in many donors.

With 2 bases removed from V and 0 bases from J, the gap between germline ends came to 15 bases. The germline gives CDR1 SGHVS, CDR2 FNYEAQ. The CDR3 sequence is 17 residues long. The V gene is TRBV7-6, the J gene TRBJ2-3, with D possibly matching TRBD2 (5 bases). The sequence derives from a man aged 45 to 65 in good health and CMV-seropositive. The source material was PBMCs. CDR3 in amino acids: CASSLSGWGVSTDTQYF. The CDR3 DNA reads TGTGCCAGCAGCTTAAGTGGGTGGGGAGTAAGCACAGATACGCAGTATTTT.